This T cell receptor (beta chain) was identified during a study of human T cells and chemical hapten exposure. As for the study in general: All patients underwent weekly scalp dosing with diphenylcyclopropenone for the full roughly 24-week study. Application of 0.01% DPC to the upper back was done by patch test, with a reading at 6 days.

Specified time point: pre-sensitization, week 0. Stated treatment: therapeutic diphenylcyclopropenone sensitization with weekly scalp DPC. What the library attached to individual cDNA molecules were unique molecular identifiers. TCRdb reprocessed the RACE reads with MiXCR, giving one entry per CDR3 protein. The table records fewer than 200,000 distinct CDR3 sequences, under 35% of them present only once. Germline lookup yields CDR1 LGHNT and CDR2 FRNRAP. Deletions cut 3 bases from V and 4 bases from J, with 24 bases between. This CDR3 contains 18 residues. This chain joins TRBV12-5 and TRBJ1-2, with TRBD1 as a possible D gene (5 bases). Specimen: whole blood, collected in connection with sensitization to the hapten diphenylcyclopropenone (DPC). The sequence was collected from a woman in her twenties or thirties with alopecia areata. Some clones in this sample may be carry-over from other donors' samples. CDR3: CASGFGGDGLLVPYGYTF. Here the CDR3 DNA reads TGTGCTAGTGGTTTTGGGGGGGATGGACTCCTAGTCCCCTATGGCTACACCTTC.